The 21 T cell receptor beta chains below come from one sample, sequenced in a study of Ad26.COV2.S vaccination and SARS-CoV-2 variants. The data were produced by immunoSEQ multiplex PCR, yet TCRdb's version contains in-frame clones alone and is incomplete. The data show approximately 480,000 clones, around 85% seen once. Treatment given: around 19 received Ad26.COV2.S at low or high dose, single or two shots; about five received placebo; per-sample allocation not given. Sample collection was performed on day 63 after the first vaccine or placebo injection. Sequenced here: peripheral blood, sampled in a trial of Ad26.COV2.S vaccine versus placebo. The receptors shown here come from a person aged 18-60 years who received the Ad26.COV2.S COVID-19 vaccine or a placebo.

The chain uses TRBV27 and TRBJ1-2; D may be TRBD1 (5 bases). V was shortened by 6 bases and J by 6 bases, with 23 bases between the two germline ends. This CDR3 has 16 residues. From germline, CDR1 is MNHEY and CDR2 SMNVEV (reference sequence). CDR3 DNA sequence: TGTGCCAGCAGAGCTGCGGGGGTAGGAATACGGGATGGCTACACCTTC. Its protein is CASRAAGVGIRDGYTF.

In its sample, this clone was seen once. This sequence joins TRBV6-5 and TRBJ2-6, with a weak D call TRBD1 (6 bases). CDR3 length: 15 amino acids. Germline assignment: CDR1 MNHEY and CDR2 SVGAGI. V lost 6 bases to trimming and J lost 0 bases, with 9 bases between them. The CDR3 protein is CASSTGNSGANVLTF. DNA of the CDR3: TGTGCCAGCAGCACAGGGAACTCTGGGGCCAACGTCCTGACTTTC.

The V and J genes are TRBV2 and TRBJ2-1, with 10 positions matching TRBD2. The CDR3 sequence is 16 residues long. Germline V gene lookup returns CDR1 SNHLY and CDR2 FYNNEI. J lost 8 bases, V lost 6 bases, and 13 bases had no gene match. The CDR3 DNA sequence: TGTGCCAGCAGCTTCGATAGCGGGAGGTCGTTGCATGAGCAGTTCTTC. This sequence encodes CASSFDSGRSLHEQFF.

This chain uses TRBV25-1 with TRBJ1-4; D gene uncertain. This CDR3 is built from 16 residues. CDR1 and CDR2 (germline): MGHDK, SYGVNS. V lost 1 base, J lost 6 bases, and 15 bases lay in between. The CDR3 protein is CASSESPALGDEKLFF. The CDR3 DNA is TGTGCCAGCAGTGAATCCCCCGCCTTAGGAGATGAAAAACTGTTTTTT.

V gene TRBV24-1 combines with J gene TRBJ2-2, with TRBD1 identical over 9 bases. The ends lost 8 bases at V and 6 bases at J; junction bases unmatched: 9. Looked up from germline, CDR1 is KGHDR and CDR2 is SFDVKD. This CDR3 spans 15 amino acids. The CDR3 DNA follows: TGTGCCACCACGGGGGACAGGGAGATCCCCGGGGAGCTGTTTTTT. Protein: CATTGDREIPGELFF.

The genes are TRBV2 and TRBJ1-2, with TRBD1 as a possible D gene (6 bases). V was cut by 8 bases and J by 1 base, with 14 bases left in between. The CDR3 has 14 amino acids. Germline V gives CDR1 SNHLY, CDR2 FYNNEI. CDR3 sequence reads: CASGGAAVNYGYTF. The CDR3 coding sequence is TGTGCCAGCGGGGGGGCTGCCGTTAACTATGGCTACACCTTC.

J is TRBJ2-7 and V is TRBV30; 11 nucleotides agree with TRBD2. The ends lost 3 bases at V and 9 bases at J; junction bases unmatched: 13. Per germline, CDR1 GTSNPN and CDR2 SVGIG (reference sequence). CDR3 length equals 15 residues. CDR3: CAWSGGLAGGGRQYF. In DNA form, the CDR3 reads TGTGCCTGGAGCGGCGGGCTAGCGGGAGGCGGTCGGCAGTACTTC.

The rearrangement links TRBV7-3 to TRBJ2-4; the D gene could be TRBD1 or TRBD2 (5 bases each). The CDR3 spans 15 residues. V lost 3 bases, J lost 3 bases, and 12 bases lay in between. Germline values: CDR1 SGHTA, CDR2 FQGTGA. CDR3 protein: CASSLTGTDKNIQYF. The CDR3 bases are TGTGCCAGCAGCTTGACCGGGACGGACAAAAACATTCAGTACTTC.

The V call is TRBV10-1, the J call TRBJ1-6; 7 bases are shared with TRBD1. This CDR3 contains 15 residues. With V trimmed by 9 bases and J by 5 bases, 10 bases remained unmatched. Germline CDR1 and CDR2: WNHNN and SYGVQD (reference sequence). The DNA of the CDR3 is TGCGCCAGTGCGGGGCAGGGGGGTGATAATTCACCCCTCCACTTT. This codes for CASAGQGGDNSPLHF.

This chain joins TRBV19 and TRBJ2-1; D gene ambiguous. The CDR3 runs to 16 residues. Germline values: CDR1 LNHDA, CDR2 SQIVND (reference sequence). The V gene lost 0 bases and the J gene lost 0 bases, with 9 bases spanning the gap. The CDR3 loop is CASSIDRGPSYNEQFF. For the CDR3, the DNA is TGTGCCAGTAGTATAGATCGTGGGCCCTCCTACAATGAGCAGTTCTTC.

This chain uses TRBV7-2 with TRBJ1-5; D unresolved. V gave up 4 bases and J gave up 0 bases, with 16 bases separating them. CDR1 is SGHTA and CDR2 is FQGNSA in the germline V gene. The length of the CDR3 is 17 residues. The CDR3: CASSSLAEYVSNQPQHF. The DNA of the CDR3 is TGTGCCAGCAGCTCCCTCGCGGAGTACGTTAGCAATCAGCCCCAGCATTTT.

The chain recombines TRBV27 with TRBJ1-2; the D gene is possibly TRBD1 (5 bases). This CDR3 spans 13 amino acids. Germline CDR1 reads MNHEY; CDR2 reads SMNVEV (reference sequence). Trimming took off 6 bases at V and 8 bases at J, with 16 bases between the two ends. CDR3 sequence: CASRGRTLGGYTF. In DNA form, the CDR3 reads TGTGCCAGCAGGGGGCGGACCCTCGGGGGCTACACCTTC.

This rearrangement joins TRBV6-2 or TRBV6-3 to TRBJ2-3, with D perhaps matching TRBD2 (5 bases). This CDR3 contains 12 residues. Germline V gene sequence: CDR1 MNHEY, CDR2 SVGEGT. Trimming removed 4 bases at V and 11 bases at J, with 13 bases between. For the CDR3, the DNA is TGTGCCAGCAGTTGGGCGGGCGGAGGGCAGTATTTT. This codes for CASSWAGGGQYF.

To note about this clone: Other DNA sequences in the same sample also yield this CDR3. This rearrangement joins TRBV5-4 to TRBJ2-7, with TRBD1 identical over 8 bases. V lost 0 bases to trimming and J lost 2 bases; unmatched junction nucleotides: 4. Per germline, CDR1 SGHNT and CDR2 YYREEE (reference sequence). This CDR3 spans 15 amino acids. As DNA, the CDR3 is TGTGCCAGCAGCTTGGGGCGGGACAGGACCTACGAGCAGTACTTC. This sequence encodes CASSLGRDRTYEQYF.

This clone was picked up one time. This rearrangement joins TRBV19 to TRBJ2-2; 13 bases align to TRBD2. V was clipped by 5 bases and J by 11 bases; unmatched bases: 8. The CDR3 is made up of 15 amino acids. Per the germline V gene, CDR1 is LNHDA and CDR2 is SQIVND (reference sequence). The CDR3 DNA is TGTGCCAGTAGTCCCGGGACTAGCGGGATAGTTGAGCTGTTTTTT. It yields the protein CASSPGTSGIVELFF. The full variable domain, in which reference TRBV19 and TRBJ2-2 provide the parts outside the CDR3, is DGGITQSPKYLFRKEGQNVTLSCEQNLNHDAMYWYRQDPGQGLRLIYYSQIVNDFQKGDIAEGYSVSREKKESFPLTVTSAQKNPTAFYLCASSPGTSGIVELFFGEGSRLTVL.

The chain recombines TRBV6-4 with TRBJ1-2; perhaps TRBD1 as D (6 bases). The germline CDR1 and CDR2 sequences are MRHNA and SNTAGT. This CDR3 has 14 amino acids. Trimming pared 9 bases from V and 5 bases from J, leaving 19 bases between. The CDR3 nucleotides are TGTGCCAGTCCCTCCCTACAGGGTCCGTATGGCTACACCTTC. This sequence encodes CASPSLQGPYGYTF.

The V and J genes are TRBV30 and TRBJ1-2, with D possibly TRBD1 on 5 matching bases. Trimming stripped 1 base from V and 6 bases from J, with 12 bases between. Germline assignment: CDR1 GTSNPN and CDR2 SVGIG (reference sequence). This CDR3 is built from 13 residues. The CDR3 DNA reads as TGTGCCTGGAGTGAGTCAGGGCTACATGGCTACACCTTC. Protein product: CAWSESGLHGYTF.

As regards this clone: The germline gene is not matched at one end of the junction; a read error may be the cause. V is TRBV5-6 and J is TRBJ1-1; TRBD1 agrees at 8 bases. Germline V gene lookup returns CDR1 SGHDT and CDR2 YYEEEE. There are 11 residues in the CDR3. The CDR3 protein is CASSLGTGSVF. In DNA form, the CDR3 reads TGTGCCAGCAGCTTGGGGACAGGGTCTGTGTTT.

This chain uses TRBV28 with TRBJ1-1; 8 bases line up with TRBD1. Germline CDR1 and CDR2: MDHEN and SYDVKM. V trimming: 7 bases; J trimming: 1 base; junction bases outside the gene matches: 8. The CDR3 spans 15 residues. This CDR3 reads CASNYPGQANTEAFF. CDR3 sequence (DNA): TGTGCCAGCAATTATCCGGGACAGGCGAACACTGAAGCTTTCTTT.

V is TRBV11-2 and J is TRBJ2-1; TRBD2 agrees at 8 bases. The V gene end was trimmed by 6 bases and the J gene end by 14 bases; junction bases not matched to a gene: 6. CDR1 and CDR2 from the germline V gene are SGHAT and FQNNGV. The CDR3 has 11 amino acids. The CDR3 DNA reads TGTGCCAGCAGGCAAGCGGGAGAGGAGTTCTTC. The encoded protein is CASRQAGEEFF.

The V gene is TRBV5-5, the J gene TRBJ2-3, with a weak D call TRBD2 (5 bases). Germline values: CDR1 SGHKS, CDR2 YYEKEE (reference sequence). V lost 5 bases and J 7 bases, leaving 20 bases between the germline ends. The CDR3 has 15 residues. The CDR3 loop reads CASRPGVQSANTQYF. The CDR3 nucleotides read TGTGCCAGCAGACCCGGGGTACAATCCGCTAATACGCAGTATTTT.